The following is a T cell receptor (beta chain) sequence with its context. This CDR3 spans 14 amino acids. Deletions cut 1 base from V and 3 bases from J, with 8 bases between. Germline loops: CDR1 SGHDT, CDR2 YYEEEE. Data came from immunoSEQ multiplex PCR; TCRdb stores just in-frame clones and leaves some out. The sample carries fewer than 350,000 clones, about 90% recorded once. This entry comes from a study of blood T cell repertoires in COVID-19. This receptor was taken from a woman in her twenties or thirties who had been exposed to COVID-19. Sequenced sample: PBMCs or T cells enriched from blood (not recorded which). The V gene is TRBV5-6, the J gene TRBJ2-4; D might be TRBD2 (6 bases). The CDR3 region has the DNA TGTGCCAGCAGCTTGTTAGCGGACAAAAACATTCAGTACTTC. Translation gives CASSLLADKNIQYF.